This passage covers 18 T cell receptor beta chains from one sample sequenced in a study of shared clonotypes between healthy human individuals. CD45RO-negative CD8 cells positively selected for CCR7 made up the naive population, which excluded terminally differentiated effector memory CD45RA+ cells. Clones were sequenced by immunoSEQ multiplex PCR, and TCRdb holds only the in-frame ones, with some missing. The table lists millions of clones, 85% to 95% of them singletons. The sequenced sample was naive CD8+ T cells from PBMCs. Receptor source: a man aged 18 to 35 in good health. Some clones in this sample may be carry-over from other donors' samples.

The rearrangement links TRBV2 to TRBJ2-7; D remains unclear. With 8 bases removed from V and 3 bases from J, the gap between germline ends came to 14 bases. Germline loops: CDR1 SNHLY, CDR2 FYNNEI. The CDR3 totals 13 residues. CDR3 loop: CASGYLVGYEQYF. CDR3 nucleotides: TGTGCCAGCGGATACTTAGTCGGCTACGAGCAGTACTTC.

In DNA, the CDR3 is TGTGCCAGCACCCCAGGGCAGGTGGACACTGAAGCTTTCTTT. The encoded protein is CASTPGQVDTEAFF. The V gene is TRBV28, the J gene TRBJ1-1; possible D gene TRBD1, 5 bases. Trimming took off 7 bases at V and 3 bases at J, with 15 bases between the two ends. This CDR3 has 14 amino acids. CDR1 and CDR2 (germline): MDHEN, SYDVKM.

The rearrangement uses TRBV29-1 and TRBJ2-1; maybe TRBD2 (5 bases). Deletions cut 8 bases from V and 6 bases from J, with 11 bases between. Germline V gene lookup returns CDR1 SQVTM and CDR2 ANQGSEA. This CDR3 is built from 11 residues. This CDR3 reads CSPRRGNEQFF. For the CDR3, the DNA is TGCAGCCCCCGTCGGGGCAATGAGCAGTTCTTC.

This chain joins TRBV28 and TRBJ1-3; D remains ambiguous. Looked up from germline, CDR1 is MDHEN and CDR2 is SYDVKM. V lost 7 bases and J lost 0, with 13 bases in between. The CDR3 is 15 residues long. CDR3 loop: CASNRRVFSGNTIYF. In nucleotides, the CDR3 is TGTGCCAGCAATCGGCGAGTATTCTCTGGAAACACCATATATTTT.

This chain connects TRBV5-1 to TRBJ2-2, with 9 bases identical to TRBD2. Germline V gene lookup returns CDR1 SGHRS and CDR2 YFSETQ. V shed 3 bases and J 3 bases; nucleotides not matched to a gene: 6. CDR3 length equals 16 residues. The CDR3 here is CASSWIAGEDTGELFF. CDR3 nucleotides: TGCGCCAGCAGCTGGATAGCGGGAGAGGACACCGGGGAGCTGTTTTTT.

This clone was seen just once. V and J are TRBV13 and TRBJ2-3; 7 nucleotides line up with TRBD2. Trimming removed 0 bases from V and 5 bases from J; junction bases left unmatched: 14. Germline V gene lookup returns CDR1 PRHDT and CDR2 FYEKMQ (reference sequence). This CDR3 comprises 18 residues. Here the CDR3 reads CASSLGRVGGARIDTQYF. DNA of the CDR3: TGTGCCAGCAGCTTAGGCCGGGTGGGAGGGGCCCGGATAGATACGCAGTATTTT.

The chain links TRBV27 to TRBJ2-1; 8 bases fit TRBD2. The trim removed 2 bases at V and 2 bases at J, leaving 5 bases unmatched. The CDR3 covers 16 residues. The germline V gene encodes CDR1 MNHEY and CDR2 SMNVEV (reference sequence). Here the CDR3 DNA reads TGTGCCAGCAGTTTACGGGAGGGATATACCTACAATGAGCAGTTCTTC. Its translation is CASSLREGYTYNEQFF.

This clone was observed a single time. J is TRBJ2-2 and V is TRBV2, with D perhaps TRBD1 or TRBD2 (5 bases each). V was cut by 11 bases and J by 0 bases, with 13 bases left in between. The V gene's germline CDR1 is SNHLY and CDR2 FYNNEI. CDR3 length: 14 amino acids. The CDR3 loop reads CAAWGRTNTGELFF. The DNA for the CDR3 is TGTGCCGCATGGGGACGGACGAACACCGGGGAGCTGTTTTTT.

The chain couples TRBV5-4 to TRBJ1-1; TRBD1 might be the D (5 bases). The V gene lost 1 base and the J gene lost 4 bases, with 11 bases spanning the gap. The length of the CDR3 is 14 residues. Per the germline V gene, CDR1 is SGHNT and CDR2 is YYREEE (reference sequence). CDR3 bases: TGTGCCAGCAGCTTGACAGGTTCCTTCACTGAAGCTTTCTTT. Encoded protein: CASSLTGSFTEAFF.

The chain is built from TRBV10-3 and TRBJ2-1; D unresolved. Germline-derived CDR1 and CDR2 are ENHRY and SYGVKD. Trimming took 0 bases from V and 10 from J, leaving 10 bases between them. The CDR3 extends over 13 amino acids. The CDR3 protein is CAISESPSLEQFF. The CDR3, as DNA: TGTGCCATCAGTGAGTCGCCGAGCTTGGAGCAGTTCTTC.

J is TRBJ1-2 and V is TRBV11-2; 8 bases are a match to TRBD1. Trimming at V came to 8 bases and at J to 6 bases, leaving 8 bases not matched to a gene. The CDR3 consists of 13 residues. Germline-derived CDR1 and CDR2 are SGHAT and FQNNGV. The CDR3 spells CASSQGARNGYTF. In nucleotides, the CDR3 is TGTGCCAGCTCCCAGGGGGCGCGGAATGGCTACACCTTC.

This rearrangement joins TRBV5-4 to TRBJ2-1; 7 bases align to TRBD2. The CDR3 extends over 14 amino acids. The germline V gene encodes CDR1 SGHNT and CDR2 YYREEE (reference sequence). Germline trimming cut 2 bases from V and 7 bases from J; bases unmatched to any gene: 6. The DNA of the CDR3 is TGTGCCAGCAGCTTCCGGGACGGGAGGAATGAGCAGTTCTTC. As protein: CASSFRDGRNEQFF.

The chain employs TRBV4-2 and TRBJ2-1, with D perhaps being TRBD1 or TRBD2 (5 bases each). Trimming shortened V by 5 bases and J by 9 bases, and 20 bases separated the two germline ends. CDR3 length equals 15 residues. Germline-derived CDR1 and CDR2 are LGHNA and YNFKEQ. The CDR3: CASSTDPKTRGEQFF. As DNA, the CDR3 is TGTGCCAGCAGCACGGATCCGAAAACTAGGGGTGAGCAGTTCTTC.

V is TRBV7-2 and J is TRBJ1-1; D is uncertain. The germline gives CDR1 SGHTA, CDR2 FQGNSA. CDR3 size: 15 residues. Trimming left V 5 bases short and J 7 bases short, with 20 bases between. The CDR3 DNA reads TGTGCCAGCAGCCCCGGAGCTTGGGCGACCCATGAAGCTTTCTTT. Protein product: CASSPGAWATHEAFF.

Comment on this clone: The same CDR3 is also encoded by other DNA sequences in this sample. V usage is TRBV7-3 and J usage is TRBJ2-1; no firm D call. Trimming took off 0 bases at V and 2 bases at J, with 2 bases between the two ends. This CDR3 region has 13 residues. CDR1 is SGHTA, CDR2 FQGTGA, per germline. The CDR3 nucleotides read TGTGCCAGCAGCTTAACTCCCTACAATGAGCAGTTCTTC. This codes for CASSLTPYNEQFF.

This chain joins TRBV5-1 and TRBJ1-2; no clear D gene. Trimming shortened V by 0 bases and J by 2 bases, and 8 bases separated the two germline ends. The CDR3 covers 14 residues. CDR1 is SGHRS and CDR2 is YFSETQ in the germline V gene. The CDR3 DNA follows: TGCGCCAGCAGCTTGGCGGACGGAAACTATGGCTACACCTTC. Its translation: CASSLADGNYGYTF.

The chain links TRBV27 to TRBJ2-5; no reliable D call. CDR3 size: 15 residues. CDR1 is MNHEY, CDR2 SMNVEV, per germline (reference sequence). Trimming removed 4 bases at V and 0 bases at J, with 12 bases between. DNA for the CDR3: TGTGCCAGCAGTTGGGCCGGTGCGTACCAAGAGACCCAGTACTTC. Amino acids: CASSWAGAYQETQYF.

The chain carries TRBV4-1 and TRBJ1-2, with 8 bases lining up with TRBD1. Germline V CDR1 and CDR2: MGHRA, YSYEKL. This CDR3 has 16 residues. V lost 4 bases and J lost 6; bases outside the gene matches: 13. The CDR3 sequence is CASSRPRTGILDGYTF. CDR3 in DNA: TGCGCCAGCAGCCGCCCTCGGACAGGGATTCTAGATGGCTACACCTTC.